Given below is one TCR beta chain in context. Its matching antigen is unknown. TCRdb reprocessed the reads via MiXCR and lists one record per CDR3 protein. Among under 500,000 distinct CDR3 sequences, approximately 40% were seen once, and the ten largest hold about 39%. These data belong to a study of T cell repertoires in cytomegalovirus infection. As for the study in general: It was recently identified HLA-C-restricted and well-studied HLA-B-restricted CMV epitopes that the study used. Public TCR beta signatures provided an indication of both CMV infection and a matching HLA type.

Study conclusions and caveats: Dominating the ex vivo response were TCR beta clonotypes that were CMV-specific and HLA-C-restricted.

The V segment lost 2 bases and the J segment 3 bases; nucleotides outside the gene matches: 10. Germline V gene data show CDR1 as DFQATT and CDR2 as SNEGSKA (reference sequence). The CDR3 has 16 residues. The receptor's source is a human donor in good health (CMV status not recorded). Some clones in this sample may be carry-over from other donors' samples. The chain combines TRBV20-1 with TRBJ2-3, with 8 positions matching TRBD2. The sequenced sample was cultured PBMCs, obtained from culture after CMV antigen stimulation. The CDR3 loop is CSARREVGLGTDTQYF. The CDR3 bases are TGCAGTGCTAGACGTGAGGTGGGACTAGGTACAGATACGCAGTATTTT.